Given below is one T cell receptor beta chain in context. Antigen: not known. This sample was taken from a study of cytomegalovirus exposure and HLA in healthy donors. In the PCR, 60 Vbeta and 13 Jbeta primers were used. Profiling relied on immunoSEQ multiplex PCR, and the TCRdb table lists in-frame clones only, not all of them. The sample includes about 160,000 clones, approximately 88% of them seen just once. Regarding the study as a whole: In a later analysis, at a false discovery rate of 0.05, approximately 18,000 TCR beta sequences were associated with HLA alleles. An analysis done earlier found most TCR beta V segments productive about 87% or about 30% of the time.

Sequences were obtained from PBMCs. The sequence derives from a boy aged 2 to 10 in good health and CMV-seronegative.

In nucleotides, the CDR3 is TGTGCCAGCAGCGAGCAGGTGAACACTGAAGCTTTCTTT. It yields the protein CASSEQVNTEAFF. The chain carries TRBV21-1 and TRBJ1-1; the D call in the table, TRBD1, was not verified against the DNA. TRBV21-1 constitutes a pseudogene. The CDR3 contains 13 residues.